This is a list of T cell receptor beta chains from one sample in a study of T cells in Graves' hyperthyroidism and ophthalmopathy. TCRdb analysed the multiplex PCR reads with MiXCR anew, one entry per CDR3 protein. The sample holds hundreds of thousands of distinct CDR3 sequences, just under 45% seen once. The sample comprised peripheral blood or thyroid tissue (not recorded which). All receptors derive from an adult man with Graves' disease, either hyperthyroidism or ophthalmopathy (not recorded which). Both conserved end residues are part of each CDR3. Fields, in order: J gene, D gene, clone size, V gene, CDR3 protein, CDR3 DNA. D genes are given only for firm matches. Expanded clones get a size class; other rows say once, few or many, or leave the size out.

>TRBJ2-7|TRBD1|many|TRBV29-1
CSVDSARGRDEQYF
TGCAGCGTTGACAGTGCCAGGGGGCGGGATGAGCAGTACTTC
>TRBJ2-7|TRBD2|few|TRBV20-1
CSAAGGVWGTYEQYF
TGCAGTGCGGCGGGGGGGGTATGGGGTACGTACGAGCAGTACTTC
>TRBJ1-6|.|few|TRBV5-1
CASSSGRRGSPLHF
TGTGCCAGCAGCAGCGGGAGGAGAGGATCACCCCTCCACTTT
>TRBJ1-1|TRBD1|few|TRBV12-3/TRBV12-4
CASSLGAGGEAFF
TGTGCCAGCAGTTTGGGCGCAGGGGGGGAGGCTTTCTTT
>TRBJ1-1|.|.|TRBV5-1
CASSLEYRGEEASF
TGCGCCAGCAGCTTGGAGTATCGGGGAGAGGAAGCTTCCTTT
>TRBJ2-6|TRBD1|few|TRBV19
CASKTGSGSGANVLTF
TGTGCCAGCAAGACAGGGAGCGGCTCTGGGGCCAACGTCCTGACTTTC
>TRBJ1-1|TRBD1|.|TRBV6-5
CASSQQGADTEAFF
TGTGCCAGCAGTCAACAGGGGGCTGACACTGAAGCTTTCTTT
>TRBJ2-2|.|many|TRBV10-1
CASSDNPGELFF
TGCGCCAGCAGTGATAACCCCGGGGAGCTGTTTTTT
>TRBJ1-2|TRBD1|once|TRBV7-9
CASSLGISQGQGAFLKYGYTF
TGTGCCAGCAGCTTGGGGATTTCGCAGGGCCAGGGGGCCTTTCTTAAATATGGCTACACCTTC
>TRBJ1-5|TRBD1|.|TRBV7-2
CASSRDRDQPQRF
TGTGCCAGCAGCCGGGACAGAGATCAGCCCCAGCGTTTT
>TRBJ2-6|.|few|TRBV6-1
CASSERGNPGANVLTF
TGTGCCAGCAGTGAACGGGGGAACCCTGGGGCCAACGTCCTGACTTTC
>TRBJ2-7|.|many|TRBV20-1
CSAQPTTSYEQYF
TGCAGTGCCCAACCCACTACCTCCTACGAGCAGTACTTC
>TRBJ1-6|.|many|TRBV9
CASSVRAGNSPLHF
TGTGCCAGCAGCGTAAGGGCAGGAAATTCACCCCTCCACTTT
>TRBJ1-1|TRBD1|.|TRBV10-3
CATSRDRGDTEAFF
TGTGCCACCTCCAGAGACAGGGGAGACACTGAAGCTTTCTTT
>TRBJ2-7|.|.|TRBV2
CASSEGAVYEQYF
TGTGCCAGCAGTGAAGGGGCGGTCTACGAGCAGTACTTC
>TRBJ2-5|TRBD1|.|TRBV6-6
CASRWTGPSTQYF
TGTGCCAGCAGGTGGACAGGGCCGTCGACCCAGTACTTC
>TRBJ1-3|TRBD1|.|TRBV19
CASTNRFQGAGNTIYF
TGTGCCAGTACCAACCGTTTTCAGGGGGCTGGAAACACCATATATTTT
>TRBJ1-2|TRBD1|.|TRBV2
CASSLAGQGTLRYGYTF
TGTGCCAGCAGTTTAGCGGGACAGGGAACTTTACGCTATGGCTACACCTTC
>TRBJ1-1|TRBD1|few|TRBV20-1
CSARQPRPGTGGAFF
TGCAGTGCTAGACAGCCCCGCCCCGGGACAGGGGGTGCTTTCTTT
>TRBJ1-1|TRBD1|few|TRBV5-1
CASSRDREASEAFF
TGCGCCAGCAGCCGGGACAGGGAAGCATCTGAAGCTTTCTTT
>TRBJ1-5|TRBD1|.|TRBV5-4
CASSTGQDVNQPQHF
TGTGCCAGCAGCACCGGACAGGACGTTAATCAGCCCCAGCATTTT
>TRBJ2-7|TRBD2|few|TRBV20-1
CSASNSGTAYEQYF
TGCAGTGCTAGTAATAGCGGGACCGCCTACGAGCAGTACTTC
>TRBJ1-2|.|once|TRBV11-2
CASSPVGDLGYGCTF
TGTGCCAGCAGCCCAGTGGGGGATTTGGGCTATGGCTGCACCTTC
>TRBJ1-2|.|many|TRBV10-3
CAISDVGDSGYTF
TGTGCCATCAGTGACGTCGGAGATTCCGGCTACACCTTC
>TRBJ1-4|TRBD1|.|TRBV7-2
CASSFGTGPKNEKLFF
TGTGCCAGCAGCTTCGGGACAGGCCCTAAAAATGAAAAACTGTTTTTT
>TRBJ1-4|.|few|TRBV11-2
CASSATVATNEKLFF
TGTGCCAGCAGCGCCACAGTTGCAACTAATGAAAAACTGTTTTTT
>TRBJ2-5|.|.|TRBV7-8
CASSSRDIAQETQYF
TGTGCCAGCAGCTCCCGGGACATAGCTCAAGAGACCCAGTACTTC
>TRBJ1-2|.|few|TRBV20-1
CSAKMRDGYTF
TGCAGTGCCAAAATGAGGGACGGCTACACCTTC
>TRBJ1-1|.|few|TRBV7-9
CASSLSSLNTEAFF
TGTGCCAGCAGCTTATCAAGCCTGAACACTGAAGCTTTCTTT
>TRBJ1-6|.|.|TRBV9
CASSAMDSPGATLHF
TGTGCCAGCAGCGCCATGGACAGCCCCGGGGCCACCCTCCACTTT
>TRBJ1-6|TRBD1|.|TRBV10-3
CASSVGQGSNQPLHF
TGTGCCAGCAGTGTTGGACAGGGGAGCAATCAGCCCCTCCACTTT
>TRBJ2-2|TRBD2|few|TRBV5-8
CASSPGLAGTNTGELFF
TGTGCCAGCAGCCCGGGACTAGCGGGAACGAACACCGGGGAGCTGTTTTTT
>TRBJ1-6|.|.|TRBV29-1
CSVEEDVNSPLHF
TGCAGCGTTGAAGAGGACGTTAATTCACCCCTCCACTTT
>TRBJ1-4|TRBD1|.|TRBV29-1
CSVERPGQDVVENEKLSF
TGCAGCGTCGAGAGGCCCGGACAGGACGTCGTCGAGAATGAAAAACTGTCTTTT
>TRBJ1-5|TRBD1|.|TRBV5-4
CASSYDRDQPRHF
TGTGCCAGCAGCTATGACAGGGATCAGCCCCGGCATTTT
>TRBJ1-1|.|few|TRBV5-4
CASSLGLGPEAFF
TGTGCCAGCAGCTTGGGGTTAGGCCCTGAAGCTTTCTTT
>TRBJ2-5|TRBD2|.|TRBV20-1
CSAPPLAGGQKTQYF
TGCAGTGCTCCCCCTCTAGCGGGAGGGCAAAAGACCCAGTACTTC
>TRBJ2-5|.|.|TRBV7-2
CASSLGRRDQETQYF
TGTGCCAGCAGCTTAGGGCGTCGGGATCAAGAGACCCAGTACTTC
>TRBJ2-7|.|.|TRBV12-3/TRBV12-4
CASSLGSTSNYEQYF
TGTGCCAGCAGTTTGGGGTCCACTTCGAACTACGAGCAGTACTTC
>TRBJ2-7|TRBD1|.|TRBV13
CTSSFTGGSEQYF
TGTACCAGCAGCTTTACAGGGGGCTCCGAGCAGTACTTC
>TRBJ1-2|.|many|TRBV24-1
CATSDSNYGYTF
TGTGCCACCAGTGACAGTAACTATGGCTACACCTTC
>TRBJ1-2|.|many|TRBV7-3
CASSLVFDSKDGYTF
TGTGCCAGCAGCCTGGTCTTCGACAGTAAGGATGGCTACACCTTC
>TRBJ1-2|TRBD1|.|TRBV25-1
CASSEPALGDSYGYTF
TGTGCCAGCAGCGAACCCGCTTTGGGGGACAGTTATGGCTACACCTTC
>TRBJ1-1|.|.|TRBV20-1
CSAHGGANTEAFF
TGCAGTGCTCACGGCGGAGCCAACACTGAAGCTTTCTTT
>TRBJ1-5|.|.|TRBV2
CASRENPGANQPQHF
TGTGCCAGCAGGGAAAATCCAGGGGCCAATCAGCCCCAGCATTTT
>TRBJ1-2|.|.|TRBV7-6
CASSFLERGGGYAF
TGTGCCAGCAGCTTCCTGGAAAGGGGTGGGGGCTACGCCTTC